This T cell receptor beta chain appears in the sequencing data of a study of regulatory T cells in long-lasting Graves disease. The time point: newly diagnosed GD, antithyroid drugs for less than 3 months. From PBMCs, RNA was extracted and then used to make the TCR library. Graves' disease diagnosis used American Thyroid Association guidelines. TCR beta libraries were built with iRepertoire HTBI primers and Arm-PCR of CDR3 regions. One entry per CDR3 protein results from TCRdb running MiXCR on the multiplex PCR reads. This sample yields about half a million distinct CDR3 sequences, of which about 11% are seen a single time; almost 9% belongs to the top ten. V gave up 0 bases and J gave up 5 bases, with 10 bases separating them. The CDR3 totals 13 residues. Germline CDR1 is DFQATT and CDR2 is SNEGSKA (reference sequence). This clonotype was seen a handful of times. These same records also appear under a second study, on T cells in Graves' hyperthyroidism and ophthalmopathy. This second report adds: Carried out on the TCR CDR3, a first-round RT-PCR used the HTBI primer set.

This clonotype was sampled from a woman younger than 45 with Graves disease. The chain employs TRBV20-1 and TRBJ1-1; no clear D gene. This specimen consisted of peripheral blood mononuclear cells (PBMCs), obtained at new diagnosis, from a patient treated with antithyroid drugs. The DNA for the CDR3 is TGCAGTGCTAGAGAGGGATACGGGACTGAAGCTTTCTTT. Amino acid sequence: CSAREGYGTEAFF.